This T cell receptor beta chain was found in a study of T cell changes during pregnancy in multiple sclerosis. The CDR3 runs 14 residues. Germline CDR1 reads MNHEY; CDR2 reads SVGAGI. V shed 4 bases and J shed 4 bases, with 13 bases lying between them. TCRdb keeps only in-frame clones here, not all; method: immunoSEQ multiplex PCR. The table has fewer than 85,000 clones, 92% seen once. Sequenced material: peripheral blood, taken in the first trimester of pregnancy. The chain recombines TRBV6-5 with TRBJ1-2; D not certain. The origin of this receptor is a female donor in good health, enrolled as a control in a pregnancy study. The CDR3, as DNA: TGTGCCAGCAGTTTCCTTCGTGGCGGCTATGGCTACACCTTC. Translation: CASSFLRGGYGYTF.